These T cell receptor beta chains were read from a single sample in a study of Ad26.COV2.S vaccination and SARS-CoV-2 variants. Sequenced by immunoSEQ multiplex PCR; TCRdb stores in-frame clones only, minus some. The data contain some 520,000 clones, approximately 90% of them singletons. Source: peripheral blood, taken in a trial of Ad26.COV2.S vaccine versus placebo. The receptor set was obtained from a person aged 18-60 years who received the Ad26.COV2.S COVID-19 vaccine or a placebo. CDR3s include the opening cysteine and the closing phenylalanine or tryptophan. D genes are given only for firm matches. Size tells how often a clone was seen (once, few, many) or the class of an expanded clone, and some rows leave it out.

.	TRBV4-3	TRBJ1-2	16	.	TGCGCCAGCAGCCAAGATTCCCGGGAGGCCCTCTATGGCTACACCTTC	CASSQDSREALYGYTF
.	TRBV28	TRBJ1-5	17	.	TGTGCCAGCAGGATACAGGCCCCCGGGATTGGGAATCAGCCCCAGCATTTT	CASRIQAPGIGNQPQHF
few	TRBV18	TRBJ1-1	13	.	TGTGCCAGCTCACCCATACAGGCCGGTAGCGCTTTCTTT	CASSPIQAGSAFF
.	TRBV29-1	TRBJ2-2	15	.	TGCAGCGTTGAAGATGCTGAGACTAACACCGGGGAGCTGTTTTTT	CSVEDAETNTGELFF
.	TRBV7-2	TRBJ2-7	15	.	TGTGCCAGCAGCTTAGGGCCCCAGAGCTCCTACGAGCAGTACTTC	CASSLGPQSSYEQYF
.	TRBV10-3	TRBJ2-6	16	.	TGTGCCACGACCTCGCCCGTCCCATCTGGGGCCAACGTCCTGACTTTC	CATTSPVPSGANVLTF
.	TRBV6-1	TRBJ2-4	16	.	TGTGCCAGCAGTGAAGCGCTTTCGGGGAATCTTTACATTCAGTACTTC	CASSEALSGNLYIQYF
.	TRBV29-1	TRBJ1-2	15	.	TGCAGCGCAGAAGGGGGGGCAGGCAAATTCTATGGCTACACCTTC	CSAEGGAGKFYGYTF
.	TRBV7-6	TRBJ2-5	15	.	TGTGCCAGCAGCTTAGCCGGTGGGGCCTTTGAGACCCAGTACTTC	CASSLAGGAFETQYF
.	TRBV24-1	TRBJ1-2	15	TRBD1	TGTGCCACCAGTTTCAGGGGGCATGGGAACTATGGCTACACCTTC	CATSFRGHGNYGYTF
.	TRBV18	TRBJ1-1	14	.	TGTGCCAGCTCCTCCGGAGGAGGGGTTTTTGAAGCTTTCTTT	CASSSGGGVFEAFF
.	TRBV4-2	TRBJ1-1	14	TRBD1	TGTGCCAGCAGCCTCGGACAGGGGGGCACTGAAGCTTTCTTT	CASSLGQGGTEAFF
few	TRBV11-3	TRBJ2-7	15	TRBD2	TGTGCCAGCAGCGGGGGAACGGGAGGGCCGGACGAGCAGTACTTC	CASSGGTGGPDEQYF
.	TRBV9	TRBJ2-5	16	TRBD2	TGTGCCAGCAGCGCACCGACTAGCGCCTTCGGGGAGACCCAGTACTTC	CASSAPTSAFGETQYF
.	TRBV27	TRBJ1-6	14	.	TGTGCCAGCAGTTTTGGCTCAGCCAATTCACCCCTCCACTTT	CASSFGSANSPLHF
.	TRBV4-1	TRBJ1-5	15	.	TGCGCCAGCAGCCAACTGACAGGTTTAAGACAGCCCCAGCATTTT	CASSQLTGLRQPQHF
.	TRBV27	TRBJ2-2	16	TRBD2	TGTGCCAGCAGTGCGCGGGGCGGGAGAGTCCCCGGGGAGCTGTTTTTT	CASSARGGRVPGELFF
.	TRBV28	TRBJ2-2	16	.	TGTGCCAGCAGTTTCCTACCGGACAGATATACCGGGGAGCTGTTTTTT	CASSFLPDRYTGELFF
.	TRBV6-5	TRBJ2-7	15	TRBD2	TGTGCCAGCAGTTACTTTGCTAGCGGGAGTAGCGAGCAGTACTTC	CASSYFASGSSEQYF
.	TRBV28	TRBJ2-7	15	.	TGTGCCAGCAGTTTAAATCTGGCGGGACACTACGAGCAGTACTTC	CASSLNLAGHYEQYF
.	TRBV7-9	TRBJ1-5	12	.	TGTGCCAGCAGCTTGGGGGGTCAGCCCCAGCATTTT	CASSLGGQPQHF
.	TRBV7-3	TRBJ2-3	15	.	TGTGCCAGCAGCTTAGGGGAGCGGTACACAGATACGCAGTATTTT	CASSLGERYTDTQYF
.	TRBV12-3/TRBV12-4	TRBJ1-1	13	.	TGTGCCACGATCAGGGGCATGAACACTGAAGCTTTCTTT	CATIRGMNTEAFF
.	TRBV6-5	TRBJ2-7	12	.	TGTGCCAGCAAGCAGGTAGCCTACGAGCAGTACTTC	CASKQVAYEQYF
.	TRBV27	TRBJ2-1	14	.	TGTGCCAGCAGTTTTGGTCGCCCCCGGGACGAGCAGTTCTTC	CASSFGRPRDEQFF
.	TRBV5-1	TRBJ2-5	17	TRBD2	TGCGCCAGCAGCTGGGGACTAGCGGGAGGTGGGAAGGAGACCCAGTACTTC	CASSWGLAGGGKETQYF
.	TRBV5-4	TRBJ2-1	17	TRBD2	TGTGCCAGCAGAAGCGCAACTAGCGGGAGGGCCTACAATGAGCAGTTCTTC	CASRSATSGRAYNEQFF
.	TRBV25-1	TRBJ2-7	11	.	TGTGCCAGCAGTGAGCACTACGAGCAGTACTTC	CASSEHYEQYF
.	TRBV6-5	TRBJ1-4	13	.	TGTGCCGGTCGGGTGGGAGGGGATGAAAAACTGTTTTTT	CAGRVGGDEKLFF
.	TRBV30	TRBJ1-1	11	.	TGTGCAAAGGAGTTGGGCACTGAAGCTTTCTTT	CAKELGTEAFF
few	TRBV30	TRBJ1-2	12	.	TGTGCCCACTGGTGGGGATCCTATGGCTACACCTTC	CAHWWGSYGYTF
.	TRBV6-5	TRBJ2-1	12	.	TGTGCCAGCAGTCCCCGCCCCAATGAGCAGTTCTTC	CASSPRPNEQFF
once	TRBV7-2	TRBJ2-3	16	.	TGTGCCAGCAGCTTAGGATCGGGAGTAGTTTCAGATACGCAGTATTTT	CASSLGSGVVSDTQYF
.	TRBV25-1	TRBJ2-5	16	TRBD1	TGTGCCAGCAGTGAATGGGGGACAGGGGGCTTGAAGACCCAGTACTTC	CASSEWGTGGLKTQYF
.	TRBV27	TRBJ2-3	13	.	TGTGCCAGCAGTTTGCTCGGAGGAGATACGCAGTATTTT	CASSLLGGDTQYF
.	TRBV30	TRBJ1-5	17	.	TGTGCCTGGAGTGGTGGTAGCACAGGGTTGGGCATTCAGCCCCAGCATTTT	CAWSGGSTGLGIQPQHF
.	TRBV6-5	TRBJ1-2	14	TRBD1	TGTGCCAGCAGTTACCGACAGGGTAACTATGGCTACACCTTC	CASSYRQGNYGYTF
once	TRBV7-8	TRBJ2-2	16	TRBD2	TGTGCCAGCAGCTTATTAGCGGGAGGTATAACCGGGGAGCTGTTTTTT	CASSLLAGGITGELFF
.	TRBV11-2	TRBJ2-7	14	TRBD2	TGTGCCAGCAGCCAGCCGGGACTAGCGGGAGAGCAGTACTTC	CASSQPGLAGEQYF
.	TRBV28	TRBJ2-7	15	.	TGTGCCAGCAGTTTAATCGGGGAGTCTCGGTACGAGCAGTACTTC	CASSLIGESRYEQYF
.	TRBV6-1	TRBJ2-3	22	.	TGTGCCAGCAGTGAAAAATTCCCCTCCACGCTCCTGGGAAGCGGGAGCACAGATACGCAGTATTTT	CASSEKFPSTLLGSGSTDTQYF
.	TRBV28	TRBJ1-4	14	TRBD1	TGTGCCAGCAGTTCGGGACAGGGGAATGAAAAACTGTTTTTT	CASSSGQGNEKLFF
.	TRBV6-2/TRBV6-3	TRBJ2-7	15	TRBD2	TGTGCCAGCAGTTACTCGACTAGCGGGGTCCACGAGCAGTACTTC	CASSYSTSGVHEQYF
.	TRBV29-1	TRBJ1-1	12	.	TGCAGCGGAGGACTTGAGAACACTGAAGCTTTCTTT	CSGGLENTEAFF
.	TRBV3-1/TRBV3-2	TRBJ1-3	15	.	TGTGCCAGCAGGCAAAGCTGGAGGACTGGAAACACCATATATTTT	CASRQSWRTGNTIYF
.	TRBV12-3/TRBV12-4	TRBJ1-1	13	.	TGTGCCAGCAGTTTAGACAGGGACACTGAAGCTTTCTTT	CASSLDRDTEAFF
many	TRBV11-2	TRBJ2-7	15	TRBD1	TGTGCCAGCAGCCGCATGGGACAGGATTTCTACGAGCAGTACTTC	CASSRMGQDFYEQYF
.	TRBV6-2/TRBV6-3	TRBJ2-3	17	.	TGTGCCAGCAGTCCCCCACGCCGCGGACCCCGCACAGATACGCAGTATTTT	CASSPPRRGPRTDTQYF
once	TRBV30	TRBJ2-7	15	.	TGTGCCTGGAGTGTATGGGCTAGCGTCGACTACGAGCAGTACTTC	CAWSVWASVDYEQYF
few	TRBV4-3	TRBJ2-7	16	TRBD2	TGCGCCAGCAGCCAAGAGGCTAGCGGGATCCTCTACGAGCAGTACTTC	CASSQEASGILYEQYF
.	TRBV5-5	TRBJ2-7	15	.	TGTGCCAGCAGCTTGGAGTCTAGCGCCAATTACGAGCAGTACTTC	CASSLESSANYEQYF
.	TRBV7-2	TRBJ1-1	14	.	TGTGCCAGCAGCTTCCGGTCCATGAACACTGAAGCTTTCTTT	CASSFRSMNTEAFF
.	TRBV29-1	TRBJ2-3	15	.	TGCAGCGTTGAAAAAGTGGGCCTCATCACAGATACGCAGTATTTT	CSVEKVGLITDTQYF
.	TRBV30	TRBJ2-3	15	TRBD2	TGTGCCTGGAGTGTTTCTAGCGGGAGAGCAGATACGCAGTATTTT	CAWSVSSGRADTQYF
.	TRBV3-1/TRBV3-2	TRBJ2-7	12	.	TGTGCCAGCAGCCAAACGTCCTACGAGCAGTACTTC	CASSQTSYEQYF
.	TRBV30	TRBJ2-7	12	.	TGTGCCTGCAGCGGAGGGGGTTACGAGCAGTACTTC	CACSGGGYEQYF
.	TRBV5-6	TRBJ2-7	12	.	TGTGCCAGCAGCACAAACAGGTACGAGCAGTACTTC	CASSTNRYEQYF
.	TRBV27	TRBJ2-7	14	.	TGTGCCAGCAGTTTACGAGGGAGGTCGGGTGAGCAGTACTTC	CASSLRGRSGEQYF
.	TRBV5-6	TRBJ2-7	14	.	TGTGCCAGCAGCGCCGGGGGCGGGCCCTACGAGCAGTACTTC	CASSAGGGPYEQYF
.	TRBV10-3	TRBJ2-1	16	.	TGTGCCATCAGTGAGTCAGGAGCAGAAAATTACAATGAGCAGTTCTTC	CAISESGAENYNEQFF